This TCR beta chain was identified in a study of identical twins. CDR3 length: 14 residues. Germline loops: CDR1 SEHNR, CDR2 FQNEAQ (reference sequence). Between the trimmed V and J ends, which lost 8 bases and 5 bases, there was a span of 18 bases. This clonotype was counted at least ten times. cDNA carried unique molecular identifiers, and a universal primer site was added by template switching. TCRdb passed the 5' RACE reads through MiXCR, listing each CDR3 protein once. The sample lists approximately 600,000 distinct CDR3 sequences, just over 7% occurring once. The same specimen was also included in a second study, on yellow fever vaccine responses in identical twins.

The receptor comes from a woman between 18 and 29 years old in good health. The chain couples TRBV7-9 to TRBJ1-2, with a tentative D call TRBD1 (5 bases). Input material: PBMCs. CDR3 sequence reads: CASALALGQYGYTF. CDR3 DNA sequence: TGTGCCAGCGCTTTGGCTTTGGGGCAATATGGCTACACCTTC.